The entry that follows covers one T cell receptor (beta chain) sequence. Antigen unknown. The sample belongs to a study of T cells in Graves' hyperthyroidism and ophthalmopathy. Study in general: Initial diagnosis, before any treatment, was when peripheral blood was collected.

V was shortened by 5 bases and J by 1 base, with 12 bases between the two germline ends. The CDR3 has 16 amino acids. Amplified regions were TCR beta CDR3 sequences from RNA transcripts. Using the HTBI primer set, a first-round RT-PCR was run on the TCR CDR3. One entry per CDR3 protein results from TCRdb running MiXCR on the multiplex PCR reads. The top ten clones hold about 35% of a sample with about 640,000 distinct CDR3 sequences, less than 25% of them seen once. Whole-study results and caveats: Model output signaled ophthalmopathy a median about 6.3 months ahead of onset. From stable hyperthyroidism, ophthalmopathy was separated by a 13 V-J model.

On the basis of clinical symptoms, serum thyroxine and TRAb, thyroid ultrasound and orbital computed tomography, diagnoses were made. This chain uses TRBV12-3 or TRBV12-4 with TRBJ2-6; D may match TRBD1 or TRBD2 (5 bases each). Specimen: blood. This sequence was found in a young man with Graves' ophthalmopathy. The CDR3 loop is CASSPSGLSGANVLTF. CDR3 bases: TGTGCCAGCAGTCCCTCGGGGCTATCTGGGGCCAACGTCCTGACTTTC.